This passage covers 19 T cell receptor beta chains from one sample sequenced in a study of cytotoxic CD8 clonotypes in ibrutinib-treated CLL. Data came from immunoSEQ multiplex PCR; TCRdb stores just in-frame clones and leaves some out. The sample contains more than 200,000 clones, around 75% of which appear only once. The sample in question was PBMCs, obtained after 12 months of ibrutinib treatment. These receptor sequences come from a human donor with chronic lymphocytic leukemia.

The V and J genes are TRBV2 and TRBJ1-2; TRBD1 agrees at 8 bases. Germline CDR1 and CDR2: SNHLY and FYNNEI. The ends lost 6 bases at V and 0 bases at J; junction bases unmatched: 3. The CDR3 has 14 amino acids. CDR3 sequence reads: CASRPGQANYGYTF. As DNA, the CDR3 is TGTGCCAGCAGGCCGGGACAGGCTAACTATGGCTACACCTTC.

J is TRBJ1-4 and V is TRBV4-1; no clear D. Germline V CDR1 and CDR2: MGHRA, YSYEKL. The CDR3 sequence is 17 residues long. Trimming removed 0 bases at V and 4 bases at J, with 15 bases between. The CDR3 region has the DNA TGCGCCAGCAGCCAAGAATATCCGGTAATGGGTAATGAAAAACTGTTTTTT. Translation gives CASSQEYPVMGNEKLFF.

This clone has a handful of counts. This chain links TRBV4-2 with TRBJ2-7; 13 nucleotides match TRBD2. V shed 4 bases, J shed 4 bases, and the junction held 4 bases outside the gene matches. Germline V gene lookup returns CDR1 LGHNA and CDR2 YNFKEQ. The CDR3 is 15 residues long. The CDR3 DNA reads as TGTGCCAGCAGCCCCGGACTAGCGGGAGTGTACGAGCAGTACTTC. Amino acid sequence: CASSPGLAGVYEQYF.

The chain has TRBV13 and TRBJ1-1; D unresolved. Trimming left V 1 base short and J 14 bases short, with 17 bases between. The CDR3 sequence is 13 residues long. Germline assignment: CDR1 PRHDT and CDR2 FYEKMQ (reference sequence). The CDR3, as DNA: TGTGCCAGCAGCTTAGAGGCCGGAGGGTGGTTCTTCTTT. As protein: CASSLEAGGWFFF.

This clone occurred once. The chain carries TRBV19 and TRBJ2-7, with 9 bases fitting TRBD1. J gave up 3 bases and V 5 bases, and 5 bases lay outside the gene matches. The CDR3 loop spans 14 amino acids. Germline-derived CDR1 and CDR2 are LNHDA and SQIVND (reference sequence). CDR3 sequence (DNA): TGTGCCAGTAGTGGGCGACAGGGGGGCTACGAGCAGTACTTC. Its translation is CASSGRQGGYEQYF.

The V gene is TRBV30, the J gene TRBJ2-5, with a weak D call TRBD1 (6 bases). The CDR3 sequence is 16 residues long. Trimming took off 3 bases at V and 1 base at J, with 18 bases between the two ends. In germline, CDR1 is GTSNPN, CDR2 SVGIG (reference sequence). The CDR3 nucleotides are TGTGCCTGGAGACAGTCTACAGGGCCCCTCCAAGAGACCCAGTACTTC. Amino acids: CAWRQSTGPLQETQYF.

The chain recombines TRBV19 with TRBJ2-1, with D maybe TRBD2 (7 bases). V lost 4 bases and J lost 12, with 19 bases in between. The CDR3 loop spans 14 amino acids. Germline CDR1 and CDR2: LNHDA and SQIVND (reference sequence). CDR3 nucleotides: TGTGCCAGTAGTACGGGGGCGGGGGCCTCGGGGCAGTTCTTC. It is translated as CASSTGAGASGQFF.

Here the CDR3 reads CAWSVGVVWPRFF. The CDR3 DNA reads TGTGCCTGGAGTGTAGGGGTTGTCTGGCCCCGGTTCTTC. This chain connects TRBV30 to TRBJ2-1; D is possibly TRBD1 (5 bases). This CDR3 is 13 amino acids long. Germline loops: CDR1 GTSNPN, CDR2 SVGIG (reference sequence). Trimming shortened V by 0 bases and J by 15 bases, and 18 bases separated the two germline ends.

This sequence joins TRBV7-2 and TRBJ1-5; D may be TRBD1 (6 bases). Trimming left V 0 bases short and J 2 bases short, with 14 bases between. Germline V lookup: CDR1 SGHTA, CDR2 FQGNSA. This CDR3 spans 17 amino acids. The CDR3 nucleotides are TGTGCCAGCAGCTTAGCCAGGGGCTGGCGGGGCAATCAGCCCCAGCATTTT. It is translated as CASSLARGWRGNQPQHF.

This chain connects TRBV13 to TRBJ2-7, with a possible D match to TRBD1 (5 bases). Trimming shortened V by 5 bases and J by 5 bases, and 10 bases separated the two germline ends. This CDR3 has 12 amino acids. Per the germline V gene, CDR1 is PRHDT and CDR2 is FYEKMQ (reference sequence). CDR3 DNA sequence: TGTGCCAGCAGCCTCAGGGCCGACGAGCAGTACTTC. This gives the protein CASSLRADEQYF. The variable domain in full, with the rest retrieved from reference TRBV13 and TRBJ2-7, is AAGVIQSPRHLIKEKRETATLKCYPIPRHDTVYWYQQGPGQDPQFLISFYEKMQSDKGSIPDRFSAQQFSDYHSELNMSSLELGDSALYFCASSLRADEQYFGPGTRLTVT.

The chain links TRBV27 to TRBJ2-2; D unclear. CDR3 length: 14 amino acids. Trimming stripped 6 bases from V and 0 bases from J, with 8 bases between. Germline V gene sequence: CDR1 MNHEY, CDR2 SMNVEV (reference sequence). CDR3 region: CASRGPTNTGELFF. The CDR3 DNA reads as TGTGCCAGCAGAGGACCGACGAACACCGGGGAGCTGTTTTTT.

CDR3 region: CASSPRQGLTPSSDQPQHF. The CDR3 nucleotides are TGTGCCAGCTCACCTAGACAGGGTCTGACCCCCTCCTCTGATCAGCCCCAGCATTTT. The chain has TRBV18 and TRBJ1-5; 7 bases are a match to TRBD1. This CDR3 has 19 amino acids. The junction had 19 bases not matched to a gene; V was cut back by 3 bases and J by 5 bases. Germline V gene sequence: CDR1 KGHSH, CDR2 LQKENI.

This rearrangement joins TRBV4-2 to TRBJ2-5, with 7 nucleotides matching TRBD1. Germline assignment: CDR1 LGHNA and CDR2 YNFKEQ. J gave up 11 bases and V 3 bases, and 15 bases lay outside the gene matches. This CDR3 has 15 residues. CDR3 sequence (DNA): TGTGCCAGCAGCCATCTACAGGGGCCCTTGGAAACTCAGTACTTC. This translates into CASSHLQGPLETQYF.

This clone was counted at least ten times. CDR3 nucleotide sequence: TGTGCCAGCAGCCAAGGGGCCGGTGGTGAGCAGTTCTTC. Translation gives CASSQGAGGEQFF. The chain is built from TRBV4-2 and TRBJ2-1; D not certain. Trimming left V 1 base short and J 9 bases short, with 10 bases between. The germline V gene has CDR1 LGHNA and CDR2 YNFKEQ. CDR3 length: 13 amino acids.

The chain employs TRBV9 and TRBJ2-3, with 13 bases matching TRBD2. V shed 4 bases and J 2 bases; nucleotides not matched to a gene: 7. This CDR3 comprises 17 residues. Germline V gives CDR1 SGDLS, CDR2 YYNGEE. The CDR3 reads CASSFPGLAGDTDTQYF. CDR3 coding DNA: TGTGCCAGCAGCTTCCCAGGACTAGCGGGAGACACAGATACGCAGTATTTT.

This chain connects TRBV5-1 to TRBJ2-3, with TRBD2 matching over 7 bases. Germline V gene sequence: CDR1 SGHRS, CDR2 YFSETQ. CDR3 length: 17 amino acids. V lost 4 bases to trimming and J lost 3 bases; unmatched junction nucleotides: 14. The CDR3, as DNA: TGCGCCAGCAGCCCAAGGCCCACTAGCGAGGGTACAGATACGCAGTATTTT. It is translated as CASSPRPTSEGTDTQYF.

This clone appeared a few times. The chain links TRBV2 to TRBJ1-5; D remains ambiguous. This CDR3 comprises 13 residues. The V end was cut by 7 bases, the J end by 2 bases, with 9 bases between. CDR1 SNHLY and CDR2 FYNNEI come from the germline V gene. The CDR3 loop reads CASTKMGNQPQHF. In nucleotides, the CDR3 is TGTGCCAGCACGAAGATGGGCAATCAGCCCCAGCATTTT.

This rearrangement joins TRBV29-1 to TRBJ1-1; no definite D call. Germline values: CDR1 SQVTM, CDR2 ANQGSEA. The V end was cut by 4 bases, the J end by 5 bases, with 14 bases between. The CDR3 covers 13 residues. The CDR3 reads CSVVETVKTEAFF. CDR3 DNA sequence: TGCAGCGTTGTTGAGACGGTCAAAACTGAAGCTTTCTTT.

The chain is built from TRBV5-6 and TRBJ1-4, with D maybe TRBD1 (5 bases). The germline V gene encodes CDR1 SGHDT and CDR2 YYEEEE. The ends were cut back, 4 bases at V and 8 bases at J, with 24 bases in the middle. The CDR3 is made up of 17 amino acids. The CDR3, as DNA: TGTGCCAGCAGCGTACCCATTACGTCAGGGACCCACGAAAAACTGTTTTTT. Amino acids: CASSVPITSGTHEKLFF.